This T cell receptor (beta chain) was obtained from a study of blood T cell repertoires in COVID-19. Study-wide context: Specimens from acute and convalescent COVID-19 originated in the United States, Italy and Spain. PBMCs, B-cell-depleted T cells, or T cells provided the cDNA or gDNA that made up the material.

Profiled with immunoSEQ multiplex PCR; TCRdb holds only in-frame clones, not every one. The sample lists fewer than 150,000 clones; 85% to 90% were seen once. Germline CDR1 LNHDA, CDR2 SQIVND (reference sequence). The CDR3 length is 15 residues. J lost 6 bases, V lost 7 bases, and 11 bases had no gene match. This TCR derives from a woman aged 45-65 years with acute or convalescent COVID-19. This chain connects TRBV19 to TRBJ1-4, with TRBD1 matching over 7 bases. Material: peripheral blood. CDR3 sequence (DNA): TGTGCCAGTACCTTCACAGGGGTGGGTGATGAAAAACTGTTTTTT. It codes for CASTFTGVGDEKLFF.